One and the same sample provided the 2 T cell receptor beta chains below, sequenced in a study of shared clonotypes between healthy human individuals. Sequencing used immunoSEQ multiplex PCR; TCRdb keeps in-frame clones, though not all of them. This sample has 2.3 million or so clones, with 85% to 95% found just once. The sequenced material came from naive CD4+ T cells from PBMCs. Subset: CD45RA+ positively selected. The receptor set was obtained from a man aged 18 to 29 in good health. Some clones in this sample may be carry-over from other donors' samples.

This chain connects TRBV15 to TRBJ2-3, with D perhaps TRBD2 (6 bases). The length of the CDR3 is 17 residues. Looked up from germline, CDR1 is LNHNV and CDR2 is YYDKDF (reference sequence). V lost 2 bases to trimming and J lost 2 bases, with 17 bases between them. The CDR3 DNA reads as TGTGCCACCAGCAGATTCCCACGGGGGAAATTCACAGATACGCAGTATTTT. Amino acid sequence: CATSRFPRGKFTDTQYF. Together with reference TRBV15 and TRBJ2-3, the CDR3 gives the full variable domain: DAMVIQNPRYQVTQFGKPVTLSCSQTLNHNVMYWYQQKSSQAPKLLFHYYDKDFNNEADTPDNFQSRRPNTSFCFLDIRSPGLGDTAMYLCATSRFPRGKFTDTQYFGPGTRLTVL.

The CDR3: CASSQDGRILHEQYF. CDR3 DNA sequence: TGTGCCAGCAGCCAAGATGGACGTATCCTCCACGAGCAGTACTTC. The V and J genes are TRBV4-2 and TRBJ2-7; no clear D gene. V gave up 0 bases and J gave up 5 bases, with 14 bases separating them. The CDR3 runs to 15 residues. Germline V gene sequence: CDR1 LGHNA, CDR2 YNFKEQ.